This T cell receptor beta chain was found in a study of shared clonotypes between healthy human individuals. V was cut by 6 bases and J by 0 bases, with 9 bases left in between. Per the germline V gene, CDR1 is SNHLY and CDR2 is FYNNEI. The CDR3 covers 14 residues. Ten or more counts support this clone. This table comes from immunoSEQ multiplex PCR, and its TCRdb copy is limited to in-frame clones, with some not included. The sample carries 400,000 to 500,000 clones, approximately 80% recorded once. This sequence originates from a woman aged 40 to 55 in good health. Some clones in this sample may be carry-over from other donors' samples. This rearrangement joins TRBV2 to TRBJ1-3, with D possibly matching TRBD1 (5 bases). The sequencing sample was made of PBMCs. The CDR3 protein is CASSSGYSGNTIYF. CDR3 nucleotides: TGTGCCAGCAGCTCAGGGTACTCTGGAAACACCATATATTTT.